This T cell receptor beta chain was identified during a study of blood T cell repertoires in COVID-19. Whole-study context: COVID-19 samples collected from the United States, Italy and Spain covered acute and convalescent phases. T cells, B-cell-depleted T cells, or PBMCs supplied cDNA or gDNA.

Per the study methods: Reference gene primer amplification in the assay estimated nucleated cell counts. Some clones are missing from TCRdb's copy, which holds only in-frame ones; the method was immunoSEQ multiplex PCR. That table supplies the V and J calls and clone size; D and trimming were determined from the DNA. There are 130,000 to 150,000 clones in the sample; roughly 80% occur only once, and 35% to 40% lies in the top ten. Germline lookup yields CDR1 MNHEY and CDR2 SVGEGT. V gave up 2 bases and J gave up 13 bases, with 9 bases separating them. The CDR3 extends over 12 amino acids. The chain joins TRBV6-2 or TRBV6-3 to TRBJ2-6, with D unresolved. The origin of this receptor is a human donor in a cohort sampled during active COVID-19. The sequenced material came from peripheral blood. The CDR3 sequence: CASSYPSGVLTF. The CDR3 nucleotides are TGTGCCAGCAGTTACCCCTCCGGGGTCCTGACTTTC.